The 30 T cell receptor beta chains reported below all come from one sample, sequenced in a study of T cell responses to AZD1222 COVID-19 vaccine. Produced via immunoSEQ multiplex PCR; TCRdb's table is partial and in-frame only. Of about 150,000 clones in the sample, 90% were seen once. Source: peripheral blood, taken on day 0 of AZD1222 vaccination. These receptor sequences come from an adult in good health.

V and J are TRBV11-1 and TRBJ2-5, with D unresolved. V lost 7 bases to trimming and J lost 8 bases, with 17 bases between them. Germline CDR1 and CDR2: SGHAT and FQDESV (reference sequence). The CDR3 consists of 13 residues. For the CDR3, the DNA is TGTGCCAGCACTCGCGGAAGCAAGAGAACCCAGTACTTC. Its translation is CASTRGSKRTQYF.

The genes are TRBV24-1 and TRBJ1-2, with D tentatively TRBD1 (5 bases). V lost 12 bases and J lost 6, with 16 bases in between. This CDR3 is 12 amino acids long. Germline V CDR1 and CDR2: KGHDR, SFDVKD. CDR3 amino acids: CAAGGSSNGYTF. CDR3 sequence (DNA): TGTGCCGCTGGGGGGAGTAGCAATGGCTACACCTTC.

This chain connects TRBV6-4 to TRBJ2-5; D is uncertain. V lost 8 bases, J lost 0 bases, and 7 bases lay in between. CDR1 is MRHNA and CDR2 is SNTAGT in the germline V gene. This CDR3 spans 12 amino acids. The CDR3 DNA reads as TGTGCCAGCTGGTGGGACCAAGAGACCCAGTACTTC. Its protein product is CASWWDQETQYF.

The chain combines TRBV27 with TRBJ1-2, with a tentative D call TRBD1 (5 bases). The CDR3 loop spans 12 amino acids. CDR1 is MNHEY, CDR2 SMNVEV, per germline (reference sequence). V lost 8 bases and J 6 bases, leaving 13 bases between the germline ends. This CDR3 is CASSGGANGYTF. As DNA, the CDR3 is TGTGCCAGCTCCGGTGGGGCCAATGGCTACACCTTC.

The rearrangement links TRBV24-1 to TRBJ1-2; D unresolved. CDR1 and CDR2 from the germline V gene are KGHDR and SFDVKD. Trimming cost V 4 bases and J 10 bases, with 27 bases left between them. CDR3 length: 17 residues. The CDR3 spells CATSDPQRGPSRESYTF. As DNA, the CDR3 is TGTGCCACCAGTGACCCACAGAGAGGCCCCTCGAGGGAGTCCTACACCTTC.

The chain is built from TRBV10-3 and TRBJ1-5; D gene ambiguous. V lost 2 bases, J lost 0 bases, and 8 bases lay in between. There are 15 residues in the CDR3. The germline V gene has CDR1 ENHRY and CDR2 SYGVKD. The CDR3 here is CAISELRDSNQPQHF. In DNA, the CDR3 is TGTGCCATCAGTGAGCTGAGAGATAGCAATCAGCCCCAGCATTTT.

The gene calls are TRBV5-5 and TRBJ2-7; 10 nucleotides line up with TRBD1. The germline V gene has CDR1 SGHKS and CDR2 YYEKEE (reference sequence). V shed 2 bases, J shed 2 bases, and the junction held 4 bases outside the gene matches. The CDR3 has 15 residues. The CDR3 sequence: CASSFVGQGPYEQYF. The CDR3, as DNA: TGTGCCAGCAGCTTTGTGGGACAGGGGCCCTACGAGCAGTACTTC.

The V gene is TRBV24-1, the J gene TRBJ1-1, with 10 bases identical to TRBD1. Germline trimming cut 6 bases from V and 8 bases from J; bases unmatched to any gene: 11. Germline loops: CDR1 KGHDR, CDR2 SFDVKD. The CDR3 totals 15 residues. The CDR3 spells CATSTPQGTGEEAFF. DNA for the CDR3: TGTGCCACCAGTACCCCGCAGGGGACAGGGGAGGAAGCTTTCTTT.

The chain has TRBV4-1 and TRBJ1-6, with D tentatively TRBD1 (6 bases). V was pared by 6 bases and J by 8 bases, with 14 bases between. Germline CDR1 and CDR2: MGHRA and YSYEKL. The CDR3 contains 14 residues. CDR3 nucleotide sequence: TGCGCCAGCAGTTATACAGGGACCTATTCACCCCTCCACTTT. It is translated as CASSYTGTYSPLHF.

This rearrangement joins TRBV30 to TRBJ1-2, with 7 bases matching TRBD1. Losses at the gene ends were 3 bases for V and 8 bases for J; bases not matched to a gene: 12. CDR1 and CDR2 (germline): GTSNPN, SVGIG (reference sequence). The CDR3 totals 14 residues. This chain's CDR3 is CAWSTGVSGGGYTF. The CDR3 DNA follows: TGTGCCTGGAGCACAGGGGTGTCAGGGGGAGGCTACACCTTC.

The rearrangement links TRBV18 to TRBJ1-1; the D gene is possibly TRBD1 (5 bases). This CDR3 has 17 residues. Germline loops: CDR1 KGHSH, CDR2 LQKENI. Trimming pared 3 bases from V and 0 bases from J, leaving 17 bases between. The CDR3 DNA reads TGTGCCAGCTCACCGGGGGGGTTGGGGCGGATGAACACTGAAGCTTTCTTT. It encodes CASSPGGLGRMNTEAFF. The full variable domain, its missing parts supplied by reference TRBV18 and TRBJ1-1, is NAGVMQNPRHLVRRRGQEARLRCSPMKGHSHVYWYRQLPEEGLKFMVYLQKENIIDESGMPKERFSAEFPKEGPSILRIQQVVRGDSAAYFCASSPGGLGRMNTEAFFGQGTRLTVV.

This clone was picked up one time. The V call is TRBV6-4, the J call TRBJ1-4; D not resolved. The CDR3 spans 15 residues. V was pared by 4 bases and J by 7 bases, with 16 bases between. Germline CDR1 reads MRHNA; CDR2 reads SNTAGT. The CDR3 coding sequence is TGTGCCAGCAGTGTTGACGGACTCCCCTCTGAAAAACTGTTTTTT. Its protein is CASSVDGLPSEKLFF.

The J gene is TRBJ1-1, the V gene TRBV7-9; D not certain. The germline V gene has CDR1 SEHNR and CDR2 FQNEAQ (reference sequence). V gave up 5 bases and J gave up 3 bases, with 13 bases separating them. There are 14 residues in the CDR3. The CDR3 bases are TGTGCCAGCAGCCTCCGCGCCGGGGACACTGAAGCTTTCTTT. It is translated as CASSLRAGDTEAFF. The whole variable domain, remainder taken from reference TRBV7-9 and TRBJ1-1, is DTGVSQNPRHKITKRGQNVTFRCDPISEHNRLYWYRQTLGQGPEFLTYFQNEAQLEKSRLLSDRFSAERPKGSFSTLEIQRTEQGDSAMYLCASSLRAGDTEAFFGQGTRLTVV.

V usage is TRBV7-9 and J usage is TRBJ2-5, with D perhaps TRBD1 (6 bases). V was trimmed by 4 bases and J by 4 bases, leaving 10 bases between them. CDR3 length: 13 residues. The V gene's germline CDR1 is SEHNR and CDR2 FQNEAQ (reference sequence). CDR3 amino acids: CASSSGQGETQYF. The CDR3 DNA reads TGTGCCAGCAGCTCGGGACAAGGAGAGACCCAGTACTTC.

The gene calls are TRBV5-1 and TRBJ1-1, with D unclear. The CDR3 contains 13 residues. Per the germline V gene, CDR1 is SGHRS and CDR2 is YFSETQ. Deletions cut 0 bases from V and 7 bases from J, with 10 bases between. CDR3: CASSLGGTYEAFF. The CDR3 DNA reads as TGCGCCAGCAGCTTGGGGGGTACCTATGAAGCTTTCTTT.

The table lists this clone with a count of one. The rearrangement links TRBV4-1 to TRBJ2-3, with D possibly matching TRBD1 (7 bases). The CDR3 totals 15 residues. Deletions cut 4 bases from V and 2 bases from J, with 13 bases between. Germline CDR1 is MGHRA and CDR2 is YSYEKL. DNA for the CDR3: TGCGCCAGCAGCCTCAGGGGGGTTTACACAGATACGCAGTATTTT. Encoded protein: CASSLRGVYTDTQYF.

The V gene is TRBV12-3 or TRBV12-4, the J gene TRBJ1-4; D ambiguous. V was clipped by 3 bases and J by 8 bases, with 10 bases between them. The CDR3 is made up of 13 amino acids. The CDR3 reads CASSLWAAEKLFF. CDR3 in DNA: TGTGCCAGCAGTTTGTGGGCAGCCGAAAAACTGTTTTTT.

This rearrangement joins TRBV24-1 to TRBJ2-1; no firm D call. The CDR3 covers 17 residues. Trimming took 3 bases from V and 0 from J, leaving 14 bases between them. Germline V gene data show CDR1 as KGHDR and CDR2 as SFDVKD. CDR3 DNA sequence: TGTGCCACCAGTGATGCTGGGTTCCAGACCTCCTACAATGAGCAGTTCTTC. Protein sequence: CATSDAGFQTSYNEQFF.

The chain has TRBV16 and TRBJ1-1; TRBD1 is a possible D gene (6 bases). Germline-derived CDR1 and CDR2 are KGHSY and FQNENV. V lost 0 bases and J 4 bases, leaving 12 bases between the germline ends. CDR3 length: 15 amino acids. Here the CDR3 reads CASSQSGGRVTEAFF. The CDR3 DNA sequence: TGTGCCAGCAGCCAATCGGGGGGCAGGGTCACTGAAGCTTTCTTT.

The J gene is TRBJ1-3, the V gene TRBV19, with 7 nucleotides matching TRBD1. Germline V gives CDR1 LNHDA, CDR2 SQIVND (reference sequence). The V segment lost 3 bases and the J segment 0 bases; nucleotides outside the gene matches: 5. The CDR3 extends over 16 amino acids. Written as DNA, the CDR3 is TGTGCCAGTAGTATTAGGGGGCAAGACTCTGGAAACACCATATATTTT. Translation gives CASSIRGQDSGNTIYF.

This clone appeared a single time. The chain couples TRBV24-1 to TRBJ2-1; 10 positions agree with TRBD2. V lost 0 bases to trimming and J lost 5 bases; unmatched junction nucleotides: 3. Per the germline V gene, CDR1 is KGHDR and CDR2 is SFDVKD. This CDR3 is 16 amino acids long. The chain's CDR3 is CATSDLSGGANNEQFF. The CDR3, as DNA: TGTGCCACCAGTGATTTGAGCGGGGGGGCCAACAATGAGCAGTTCTTC.

This chain connects TRBV6-5 to TRBJ2-2, with TRBD1 matching over 10 bases. The junction had 6 bases not matched to a gene; V was cut back by 6 bases and J by 5 bases. Germline V gene data show CDR1 as MNHEY and CDR2 as SVGAGI. There are 15 residues in the CDR3. CDR3 in amino acids: CASRGQGSGTGELFF. Here the CDR3 DNA reads TGTGCCAGCAGGGGACAGGGGAGTGGGACCGGGGAGCTGTTTTTT.

The gene calls are TRBV19 and TRBJ1-1; tentative D call: TRBD1 (6 bases). This CDR3 has 17 amino acids. The V end lost 5 bases, the J end lost 0 bases, and 19 bases lay between the germline ends. In germline, CDR1 is LNHDA, CDR2 SQIVND (reference sequence). The chain's CDR3 is CASSLGGKLRMNTEAFF. The CDR3 coding sequence is TGTGCCAGTAGTCTAGGGGGGAAACTCCGCATGAACACTGAAGCTTTCTTT.

The CDR3 loop reads CASGTTAGVLNEQFF. The CDR3 DNA reads as TGTGCTAGTGGTACAACAGCGGGAGTCCTGAATGAGCAGTTCTTC. The chain is built from TRBV12-5 and TRBJ2-1; 8 bases map to TRBD2. The length of the CDR3 is 15 residues. Germline assignment: CDR1 LGHNT and CDR2 FRNRAP. Trimming removed 5 bases from V and 7 bases from J; junction bases left unmatched: 10.

The gene calls are TRBV4-1 and TRBJ2-7; a weak D match, TRBD2 (5 bases). This CDR3 has 15 residues. The V gene's germline CDR1 is MGHRA and CDR2 YSYEKL. Trimming left V 0 bases short and J 0 bases short, with 9 bases between. CDR3 in DNA: TGCGCCAGCAGCCAAGAGGGGAGAAGCTCCTACGAGCAGTACTTC. Translating gives CASSQEGRSSYEQYF.

The chain couples TRBV7-2 to TRBJ1-2; D may be TRBD1 (6 bases). This CDR3 region has 15 residues. Germline V gives CDR1 SGHTA, CDR2 FQGNSA. Trimming took off 4 bases at V and 3 bases at J, with 15 bases between the two ends. The CDR3 reads CASSSAVGQYYGYTF. Here the CDR3 DNA reads TGTGCCAGCAGCTCAGCGGTGGGACAATACTATGGCTACACCTTC.

This chain connects TRBV15 to TRBJ1-1; D gene unclear. Germline CDR1 reads LNHNV; CDR2 reads YYDKDF (reference sequence). The CDR3 has 12 residues. Deletions cut 1 base from V and 4 bases from J, with 4 bases between. The CDR3 reads CATSRAVTEAFF. The CDR3 DNA sequence: TGTGCCACCAGCAGAGCCGTCACTGAAGCTTTCTTT.

The chain uses TRBV7-2 and TRBJ2-3, with D hard to call. The germline V and J ends were trimmed by 5 bases and 5 bases, with 11 bases remaining between them. This CDR3 has 13 residues. CDR1 is SGHTA and CDR2 is FQGNSA in the germline V gene. The chain's CDR3 is CASSPATRDTQYF. The DNA for the CDR3 is TGTGCCAGCAGCCCGGCTACCCGAGATACGCAGTATTTT.

This chain's CDR3 is CASSPEAGRGQPQHF. In nucleotides, the CDR3 is TGTGCCAGCTCTCCCGAGGCAGGTAGAGGACAGCCCCAGCATTTT. The chain recombines TRBV18 with TRBJ1-5; D is unresolved. The germline V gene has CDR1 KGHSH and CDR2 LQKENI. V shed 6 bases and J shed 7 bases, with 19 bases lying between them. The CDR3 runs 15 residues.

The V and J genes are TRBV6-5 and TRBJ1-2; no firm D call. V lost 5 bases and J lost 4, with 11 bases in between. CDR3 length: 13 residues. Germline V gene sequence: CDR1 MNHEY, CDR2 SVGAGI. The CDR3 DNA follows: TGTGCCAGCAGTCGGCCCGGACTCTATGGCTACACCTTC. It translates to CASSRPGLYGYTF.